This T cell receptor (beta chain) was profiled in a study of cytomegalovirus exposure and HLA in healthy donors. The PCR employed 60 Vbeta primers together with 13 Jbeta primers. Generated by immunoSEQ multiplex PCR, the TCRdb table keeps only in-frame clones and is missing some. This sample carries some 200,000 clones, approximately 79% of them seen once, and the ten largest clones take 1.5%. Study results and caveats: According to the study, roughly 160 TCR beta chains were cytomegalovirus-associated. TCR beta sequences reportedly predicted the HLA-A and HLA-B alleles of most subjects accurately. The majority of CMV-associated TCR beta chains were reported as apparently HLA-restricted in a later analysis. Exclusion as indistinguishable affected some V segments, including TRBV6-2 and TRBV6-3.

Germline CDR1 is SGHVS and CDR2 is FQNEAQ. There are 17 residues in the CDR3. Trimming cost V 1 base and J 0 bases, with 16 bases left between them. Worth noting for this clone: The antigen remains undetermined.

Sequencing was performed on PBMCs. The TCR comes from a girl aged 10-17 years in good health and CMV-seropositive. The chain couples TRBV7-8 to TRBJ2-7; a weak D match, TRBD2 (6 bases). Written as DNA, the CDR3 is TGTGCCAGCAGCTTAGAACTGGGGCGGGGCGGCTCCTACGAGCAGTACTTC. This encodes CASSLELGRGGSYEQYF.